A single sample gave rise to the 8 T cell receptor beta chains below, sequenced in a study of cytomegalovirus exposure and HLA in healthy donors. Both 60 Vbeta primers and 13 Jbeta primers went into the PCR. Some clones are missing from TCRdb's copy, which holds only in-frame ones; the method was immunoSEQ multiplex PCR. This sample has approximately 180,000 clones, with over 65% found just once. Input material: PBMCs. These TCRs come from a woman aged 55 to 70 in good health and CMV-seropositive.

V and J are TRBV7-2 and TRBJ2-3; D not resolved. V lost 4 bases, J lost 1 base, and 6 bases lay in between. The CDR3 runs 13 residues. Germline values: CDR1 SGHTA, CDR2 FQGNSA. The CDR3 is CASSSPGTDTQYF. In nucleotides, the CDR3 is TGTGCCAGCAGCTCCCCCGGCACAGATACGCAGTATTTT.

The chain joins TRBV7-3 to TRBJ2-1; 10 bases fit TRBD2. Trimming removed 5 bases from V and 2 bases from J; junction bases left unmatched: 9. The CDR3 consists of 17 residues. Germline V lookup: CDR1 SGHTA, CDR2 FQGTGA. The CDR3 DNA reads as TGTGCCAGCAGCCCATGGACTAGCGGACGCACCTACAATGAGCAGTTCTTC. Protein: CASSPWTSGRTYNEQFF.

The chain links TRBV6-1 to TRBJ2-2; possible D gene TRBD2, 5 bases. The CDR3 extends over 13 amino acids. Trimming shortened V by 4 bases and J by 4 bases, and 7 bases separated the two germline ends. The germline gives CDR1 MNHNS, CDR2 SASEGT. CDR3 DNA: TGTGCCAGCAGTGCCGAGGGCACCGGGGAGCTGTTTTTT. Its protein is CASSAEGTGELFF.

This chain joins TRBV28 and TRBJ2-2; D remains ambiguous. Germline V gene sequence: CDR1 MDHEN, CDR2 SYDVKM. V was shortened by 3 bases and J by 4 bases, with 6 bases between the two germline ends. The CDR3 runs to 13 residues. The CDR3 bases are TGTGCCAGCAGTTTTCAGATCACCGGGGAGCTGTTTTTT. This sequence encodes CASSFQITGELFF. The full variable domain, in which reference TRBV28 and TRBJ2-2 provide the parts outside the CDR3, is DVKVTQSSRYLVKRTGEKVFLECVQDMDHENMFWYRQDPGLGLRLIYFSYDVKMKEKGDIPEGYSVSREKKERFSLILESASTNQTSMYLCASSFQITGELFFGEGSRLTVL.

Concerning this clone itself: The same CDR3 arises from other DNA sequences in this sample as well. V usage is TRBV5-1 and J usage is TRBJ2-2; 8 bases are a match to TRBD1. Trimming took 8 bases from V and 5 from J; bases not matched to a gene: 11. There are 15 residues in the CDR3. Per germline, CDR1 SGHRS and CDR2 YFSETQ. CDR3 sequence (DNA): TGCGCCAGTTCTACCGGACAGGGTATTACCGGGGAGCTGTTTTTT. Translating gives CASSTGQGITGELFF.

This clone has a handful of counts. One end of the junction varies from germline; a read error may be responsible. This chain uses TRBV14 with TRBJ2-6, with D possibly TRBD2 on 6 matching bases. CDR1 and CDR2 from the germline V gene are SGHDN and FVKESK. This CDR3 is built from 14 residues. The CDR3 loop is CASSLSGGANGLTF. DNA of the CDR3: TGTGCCAGCAGTCTGAGCGGAGGGGCCAACGGCCTGACTTTC. The variable domain in full, with the rest retrieved from reference TRBV14 and TRBJ2-6, is EAGVTQFPSHSVIEKGQTVTLRCDPISGHDNLYWYRRVMGKEIKFLLHFVKESKQDESGMPNNRFLAERTGGTYSTLKVQPAELEDSGVYFCASSLSGGANGLTFGAGSRLTVL.

This clone was detected once. The CDR3 spells CASSSSSGGEQYF. The CDR3 nucleotides are TGTGCCAGCAGCTCGTCCTCAGGGGGCGAGCAGTACTTC. V is TRBV7-2 and J is TRBJ2-7, with 7 bases lining up with TRBD1. CDR1 and CDR2 (germline): SGHTA, FQGNSA. This CDR3 region has 13 residues. V trimming: 4 bases; J trimming: 6 bases; junction bases outside the gene matches: 6.

This rearrangement joins TRBV2 to TRBJ2-5, with a weak D call TRBD1 (6 bases). Germline V gene sequence: CDR1 SNHLY, CDR2 FYNNEI. The CDR3 covers 13 residues. Trimming cost V 8 bases and J 2 bases, with 12 bases left between them. The CDR3 DNA follows: TGTGCCAGCCCAAGGGGGTTACAAGAGACCCAGTACTTC. Its protein product is CASPRGLQETQYF.